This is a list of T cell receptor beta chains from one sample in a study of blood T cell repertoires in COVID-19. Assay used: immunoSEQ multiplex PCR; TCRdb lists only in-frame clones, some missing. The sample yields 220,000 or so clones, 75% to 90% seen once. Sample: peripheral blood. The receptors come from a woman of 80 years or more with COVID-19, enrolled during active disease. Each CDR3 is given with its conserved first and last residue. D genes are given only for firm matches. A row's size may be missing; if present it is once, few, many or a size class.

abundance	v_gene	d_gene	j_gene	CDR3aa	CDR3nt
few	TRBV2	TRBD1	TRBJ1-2	CASSPTGVNGYTF	TGTGCCAGCAGTCCGACAGGGGTCAATGGCTACACCTTC
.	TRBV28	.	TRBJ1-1	CASGTSPMNTEAFF	TGTGCCAGCGGGACTTCGCCTATGAACACTGAAGCTTTCTTT
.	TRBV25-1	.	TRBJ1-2	CASSESGSYGYTF	TGTGCCAGCAGTGAATCGGGATCTTATGGCTACACCTTC
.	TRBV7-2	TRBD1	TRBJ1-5	CASSLYPTGQLSNQPQHF	TGTGCCAGCAGCTTATACCCTACGGGACAGCTTAGCAATCAGCCCCAGCATTTT
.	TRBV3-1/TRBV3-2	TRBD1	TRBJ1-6	CASSHPGTANSPLHF	TGTGCCAGCAGCCATCCCGGGACAGCTAATTCACCCCTCCACTTT
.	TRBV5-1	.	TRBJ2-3	CASSTGYSFASTDTQYF	TGCGCCAGCAGCACAGGCTACTCTTTTGCTAGCACAGATACGCAGTATTTT
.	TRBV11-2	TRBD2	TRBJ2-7	CASSLAVAGVYEQYF	TGTGCCAGCAGCTTAGCGGTTGCGGGAGTGTACGAGCAGTACTTC
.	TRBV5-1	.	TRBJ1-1	CASSPTTEMNTEAFF	TGCGCCAGCAGCCCGACGACAGAAATGAACACTGAAGCTTTCTTT
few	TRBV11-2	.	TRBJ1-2	CASSPGISPNYGYTF	TGTGCCAGCAGCCCGGGTATCAGCCCTAACTATGGCTACACCTTC
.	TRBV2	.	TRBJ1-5	CASSRDTSAQPQHF	TGTGCCAGCAGTCGGGACACCTCCGCCCAGCCCCAGCATTTT
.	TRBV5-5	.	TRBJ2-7	CASRMGPGLRTYEQYF	TGTGCCAGCAGGATGGGTCCAGGCCTACGAACCTACGAGCAGTACTTC
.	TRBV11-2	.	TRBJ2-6	CASSLKDMTGANVLTF	TGTGCCAGCAGCCTCAAGGACATGACTGGGGCCAACGTCCTGACTTTC
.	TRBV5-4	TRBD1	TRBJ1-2	CASSLYLDRNYGYTF	TGTGCCAGCAGCTTATATTTGGACAGGAACTATGGCTACACCTTC
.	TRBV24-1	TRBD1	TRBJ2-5	CATLPATGVGETQYF	TGTGCCACCCTGCCGGCGACAGGGGTAGGAGAGACCCAGTACTTC
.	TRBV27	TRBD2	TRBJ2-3	CASSLSGRADTQYF	TGTGCCAGCAGTTTATCGGGGAGGGCAGATACGCAGTATTTT
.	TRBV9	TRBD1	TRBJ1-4	CAGSPRGATNEKLFF	TGTGCCGGCAGCCCCAGGGGGGCAACTAATGAAAAACTGTTTTTT
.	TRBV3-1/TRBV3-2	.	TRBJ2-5	CASSQDSSLQETQYF	TGTGCCAGCAGCCAGGACAGTTCGTTACAAGAGACCCAGTACTTC
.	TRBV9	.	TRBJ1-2	CASSNQQGTSGYTF	TGTGCCAGCAGCAACCAACAGGGAACCAGCGGCTACACCTTC
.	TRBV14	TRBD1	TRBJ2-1	CASSQFVTGTNEQFF	TGTGCCAGCAGCCAATTCGTGACAGGGACGAATGAGCAGTTCTTC
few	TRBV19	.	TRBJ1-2	CASSQDGRNYGYTF	TGTGCCAGTAGCCAGGACGGGAGGAACTATGGCTACACCTTC
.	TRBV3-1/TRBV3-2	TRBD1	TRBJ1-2	CASSQEGGNYGYTF	TGTGCCAGCAGCCAAGAAGGGGGCAACTATGGCTACACCTTC
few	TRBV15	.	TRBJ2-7	CATSMQKAGGLYF	TGTGCCACCAGCATGCAAAAGGCTGGAGGGTTGTACTTC
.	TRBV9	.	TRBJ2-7	CASSVEPGFYEQYF	TGTGCCAGCAGCGTAGAGCCAGGTTTCTACGAGCAGTACTTC
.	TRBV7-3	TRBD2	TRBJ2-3	CASSLFGTSGSTDTQYF	TGTGCCAGCAGCTTATTCGGGACTAGCGGGAGCACAGATACGCAGTATTTT
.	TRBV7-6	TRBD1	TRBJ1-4	CASSSSRQGAEKLFF	TGTGCCAGCAGCTCATCTCGACAGGGGGCGGAAAAACTGTTTTTT
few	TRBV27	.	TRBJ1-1	CASSPLGEGETEAFF	TGTGCCAGCAGTCCCCTAGGGGAGGGGGAAACTGAAGCTTTCTTT
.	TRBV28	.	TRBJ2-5	CASSLTQAQETQYF	TGTGCCAGCAGTTTAACGCAGGCTCAAGAGACCCAGTACTTC
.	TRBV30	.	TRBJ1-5	CAWTRGEGQPQHF	TGTGCCTGGACGCGGGGAGAAGGCCAGCCCCAGCATTTT